A selection of T cell receptor beta chains follows, all from one sample in a study of OX40 agonist ivuxolimab in advanced cancers. The table came from immunoSEQ multiplex PCR; TCRdb's copy has only in-frame clones and leaves some out. The table shows roughly 70,000 clones, with about 85% occurring only once. Material: CD4+ or CD8+ T cells sorted from blood, obtained in a trial of the OX40 agonist ivuxolimab. The receptors were gathered from an adult with an advanced solid tumor such as melanoma, head and neck, liver or kidney cancer. The CDR3 runs from the conserved cysteine through the conserved F or W. D genes are given only for firm matches. Clone size, where shown, is once, few, many, or a class for clones that have expanded.

>14|TRBJ2-7|.|TRBV5-4|.
CASSLGANSYEQYF
TGTGCCAGCAGCTTGGGAGCAAACTCCTACGAGCAGTACTTC
>13|TRBJ2-1|TRBD2|TRBV6-5|.
CASSLVAGVEQFF
TGTGCCAGCAGTTTAGTAGCGGGAGTTGAGCAGTTCTTC
>14|TRBJ2-1|.|TRBV5-4|.
CASSLEGSYNEQFF
TGTGCCAGCAGCTTGGAGGGGTCCTACAATGAGCAGTTCTTC
>13|TRBJ1-2|.|TRBV19|.
CASSISGEGGYTF
TGTGCCAGTAGTATATCGGGGGAGGGTGGCTACACCTTC
>16|TRBJ1-3|.|TRBV12-5|.
CASGLGTYSSGNTIYF
TGTGCTAGTGGTCTAGGGACTTACTCCTCTGGAAACACCATATATTTT
>11|TRBJ1-2|TRBD1|TRBV7-9|.
CASSRTGGATF
TGTGCCAGCAGTCGCACAGGGGGCGCGACCTTC
>15|TRBJ2-7|TRBD1|TRBV4-2|once
CASSLTGGVSYEQYF
TGTGCCAGCAGCCTAACAGGGGGCGTTTCCTACGAGCAGTACTTC
>15|TRBJ2-3|TRBD1|TRBV30|.
CAWSGGQGGADTQYF
TGTGCCTGGAGTGGGGGACAGGGGGGCGCAGATACGCAGTATTTT
>13|TRBJ2-5|.|TRBV27|.
CASSSGRAQTQYF
TGTGCCAGCAGTTCAGGACGGGCCCAGACCCAGTACTTC
>14|TRBJ1-1|.|TRBV10-3|.
CAISEIGENTEAFF
TGTGCCATCAGTGAGATTGGGGAAAACACTGAAGCTTTCTTT
>14|TRBJ2-7|TRBD2|TRBV28|.
CASSPPGGGYEQYF
TGTGCCAGCAGCCCACCTGGCGGGGGCTACGAGCAGTACTTC
>16|TRBJ2-2|TRBD1|TRBV18|.
CASSPPSTGATGELFF
TGTGCCAGCTCACCACCGTCGACAGGGGCCACCGGGGAGCTGTTTTTT
>13|TRBJ1-2|.|TRBV4-1|.
CASSQDTGFGYTF
TGCGCCAGCAGCCAAGATACGGGGTTTGGCTACACCTTC
>11|TRBJ1-4|.|TRBV29-1|.
CSVALSEKLFF
TGCAGCGTTGCCCTTAGTGAAAAACTGTTTTTT
>14|TRBJ1-2|.|TRBV5-1|.
CASSPGTEMYGYTF
TGCGCCAGCAGCCCCGGGACGGAGATGTATGGCTACACCTTC
>14|TRBJ2-3|.|TRBV9|.
CASSVSTSTDTQYF
TGTGCCAGCAGCGTGTCTACTAGCACAGATACGCAGTATTTT
>15|TRBJ2-3|.|TRBV7-2|.
CASSQQGGYPDTQYF
TGTGCCAGCAGTCAGCAGGGGGGTTACCCAGATACGCAGTATTTT
>15|TRBJ2-3|.|TRBV19|.
CASSNRGTSTDTQYF
TGTGCCAGTAGTAATCGGGGGACAAGCACAGATACGCAGTATTTT
>15|TRBJ1-5|.|TRBV4-2|.
CASSQDVRDGQPQHF
TGTGCCAGCAGCCAAGATGTTAGGGACGGTCAGCCCCAGCATTTT
>13|TRBJ2-5|.|TRBV9|.
CASSVNREETQYF
TGTGCCAGCAGCGTAAACAGGGAAGAGACCCAGTACTTC
>18|TRBJ2-1|TRBD2|TRBV4-1|.
CASRASIPSGGPINEQFF
TGCGCCAGCCGAGCCTCGATTCCTAGCGGGGGGCCTATCAATGAGCAGTTCTTC
>17|TRBJ2-7|TRBD2|TRBV5-1|.
CASSLASGRAIIHEQYF
TGCGCCAGCAGCTTGGCTAGCGGGAGGGCCATCATCCACGAGCAGTACTTC
>14|TRBJ1-4|.|TRBV30|.
CAWSFSGSNEKLFF
TGTGCCTGGAGTTTCTCCGGGTCTAATGAAAAACTGTTTTTT
>13|TRBJ2-7|.|TRBV2|.
CASDSPGLYEQYF
TGTGCCAGCGACTCACCGGGGTTATACGAGCAGTACTTC
>11|TRBJ2-5|.|TRBV20-1|few
CSATGKETQYF
TGCAGTGCTACTGGTAAAGAGACCCAGTACTTC
>14|TRBJ1-2|.|TRBV7-9|.
CASSLGIANYGYTF
TGTGCCAGCAGCTTAGGGATAGCTAACTATGGCTACACCTTC
>14|TRBJ2-5|TRBD2|TRBV30|.
CAWNYQRGGETQYF
TGTGCCTGGAATTACCAGCGGGGGGGAGAGACCCAGTACTTC
>12|TRBJ1-1|.|TRBV6-5|few
CASSYRGGEAFF
TGTGCCAGCAGTTACCGGGGAGGTGAAGCTTTCTTT
>17|TRBJ2-7|TRBD2|TRBV7-2|.
CASSPKTSGAFSYEQYF
TGTGCCAGCAGCCCAAAGACTAGCGGAGCTTTCTCCTACGAGCAGTACTTC
>15|TRBJ2-1|TRBD2|TRBV19|.
CASERGSGRVDEQFF
TGTGCCAGCGAAAGGGGTAGCGGGAGAGTCGATGAGCAGTTCTTC
>15|TRBJ2-2|.|TRBV9|.
CASSRQAGDTGELFF
TGTGCCAGCTCCCGACAGGCCGGGGACACCGGGGAGCTGTTTTTT
>13|TRBJ2-7|.|TRBV10-3|.
CAISLTETYEQYF
TGTGCCATCAGCTTGACAGAAACCTACGAGCAGTACTTC
>15|TRBJ2-3|TRBD1|TRBV28|.
CASSPQGASTDTQYF
TGTGCCAGCAGCCCACAGGGGGCAAGTACAGATACGCAGTATTTT
>14|TRBJ1-6|TRBD1|TRBV7-2|.
CASRKGTVLSPLHF
TGTGCCAGCAGGAAAGGGACAGTTCTTTCACCCCTCCACTTT
>15|TRBJ2-1|TRBD2|TRBV27|.
CASSFLGTRSNEQFF
TGTGCCAGCAGTTTCCTCGGGACTAGATCAAATGAGCAGTTCTTC
>14|TRBJ2-1|.|TRBV19|.
CASMSGTSKNEQFF
TGTGCCAGTATGTCCGGAACTAGCAAAAATGAGCAGTTCTTC
>17|TRBJ2-1|TRBD1|TRBV19|.
CASSIDAEGDRVYEQFF
TGTGCCAGTAGTATAGACGCCGAGGGGGACAGGGTTTATGAGCAGTTCTTC
>17|TRBJ2-7|.|TRBV4-3|.
CASSQTTGQFSGNEQYF
TGCGCCAGCAGCCAAACCACAGGACAGTTCAGCGGCAACGAGCAGTACTTC
>15|TRBJ1-4|.|TRBV6-5|.
CASSYRGGAGEKLFF
TGTGCCAGCAGTTACCGGGGGGGGGCTGGTGAAAAACTGTTTTTT
>15|TRBJ1-5|TRBD1|TRBV28|few
CASSWNRGASQPQHF
TGTGCCAGCAGTTGGAACAGGGGGGCGAGTCAGCCCCAGCATTTT
>17|TRBJ2-3|.|TRBV4-1|.
CASSQDAAGTGTDTQYF
TGCGCCAGCAGCCAAGATGCCGCCGGGACTGGCACAGATACGCAGTATTTT
>13|TRBJ1-2|.|TRBV6-1|.
CASSLRGVDGYTF
TGTGCCAGCAGCCTCCGGGGGGTAGATGGCTACACCTTC
>12|TRBJ1-2|.|TRBV19|.
CASSKGNYGYTF
TGTGCCAGTAGCAAGGGGAACTATGGCTACACCTTC